This T cell receptor (beta chain) was profiled in a study of blood T cell repertoires in COVID-19. Overall study: Acute-phase and convalescent COVID-19 samples originated in the United States, Italy and Spain. T cells, B-cell-depleted T cells, or PBMCs provided the cDNA or gDNA that served as material.

In the authors' workflow: Reference gene primer amplification gave nucleated cell count estimates. The table came from immunoSEQ multiplex PCR; TCRdb's copy has only in-frame clones and leaves some out. V and J calls and clone size follow that table, whereas D and trimming were derived from the DNA. This sample yields approximately 200,000 clones, of which roughly 80% are seen a single time; around 12% belongs to the top ten. The CDR3 loop spans 13 amino acids. The germline V and J ends were trimmed by 5 bases and 1 base, with 8 bases remaining between them. Germline V gene sequence: CDR1 SGHAT, CDR2 FQNNGV.

This rearrangement joins TRBV11-2 to TRBJ1-1, with a possible D match to TRBD1 (5 bases). Sequenced: peripheral blood. The sequence was obtained from a woman aged 45-65 years with acute or convalescent COVID-19. The CDR3 loop reads CASSQGWNTEAFF. The CDR3 DNA sequence: TGTGCCAGCAGCCAGGGATGGAACACTGAAGCTTTCTTT.